A single sample gave rise to the 7 T cell receptor beta chains below, sequenced in a study of CD8+ T cells in alopecia areata. The treatment denotes: oral pan-JAK inhibitor, 5-10 mg twice daily. The sequencing template was cDNA reverse transcribed from extracted RNA. TCRdb's table, derived via immunoSEQ multiplex PCR, lists solely in-frame clones and lacks some. This table holds 150,000 or so clones, roughly 86% found once. The source was CD8+ T cells sorted from blood, collected at week 4, from a patient treated with tofacitinib. Receptor source: a human donor with alopecia areata.

This chain connects TRBV7-8 to TRBJ2-3; no firm D call. V gave up 0 bases and J gave up 0 bases, with 10 bases separating them. The CDR3 length is 16 residues. The V gene's germline CDR1 is SGHVS and CDR2 FQNEAQ. CDR3 sequence (DNA): TGTGCCAGCAGCTTAGCGCCAGCGCCTAGCACAGATACGCAGTATTTT. This translates into CASSLAPAPSTDTQYF. The full variable domain, rest sourced from reference TRBV7-8 and TRBJ2-3, is GAGVSQSPRYKVAKRGQDVALRCDPISGHVSLFWYQQALGQGPEFLTYFQNEAQLDKSGLPSDRFFAERPEGSVSTLKIQRTQQEDSAVYLCASSLAPAPSTDTQYFGPGTRLTVL.

The rearrangement uses TRBV30 and TRBJ2-2; 9 nucleotides align to TRBD2. This CDR3 is 16 amino acids long. Germline CDR1 and CDR2: GTSNPN and SVGIG (reference sequence). The junction had 10 bases not matched to a gene; V was cut back by 2 bases and J by 6 bases. In DNA, the CDR3 is TGTGCCTGGAGTCCCACCGTCGGCGGGAGGGCCGGGGAGCTGTTTTTT. Translated, it gives CAWSPTVGGRAGELFF.

J is TRBJ2-2 and V is TRBV27, with 9 bases lining up with TRBD1. The CDR3 is 17 residues long. J lost 1 base, V lost 6 bases, and 9 bases had no gene match. The germline gives CDR1 MNHEY, CDR2 SMNVEV (reference sequence). CDR3 sequence: CASRGVRDRVNTGELFF. As DNA, the CDR3 is TGTGCCAGCAGGGGGGTTCGGGACAGGGTGAACACCGGGGAGCTGTTTTTT.

This clone was observed a single time. The J gene is TRBJ2-1, the V gene TRBV29-1, with D unclear. The CDR3 sequence is 16 residues long. The V and J ends lost 0 bases and 3 bases respectively, with 15 bases between them. The germline V gene has CDR1 SQVTM and CDR2 ANQGSEA. CDR3: CSVEEKGWKVYNEQFF. The CDR3 bases are TGCAGCGTTGAAGAAAAAGGGTGGAAGGTCTACAATGAGCAGTTCTTC.

This chain uses TRBV7-8 with TRBJ2-7; D is perhaps TRBD2 (5 bases). Trimming removed 5 bases at V and 4 bases at J, with 12 bases between. Germline CDR1 is SGHVS and CDR2 is FQNEAQ. CDR3 size: 13 residues. CDR3 amino acids: CASSGGLFYEQYF. The CDR3 DNA is TGTGCCAGCAGCGGAGGACTTTTTTACGAGCAGTACTTC.

The CDR3 loop reads CAWRDRGDTEAFF. CDR3 in DNA: TGTGCCTGGAGGGACAGGGGGGACACTGAAGCTTTCTTT. V gene TRBV30 combines with J gene TRBJ1-1; 10 positions agree with TRBD1. V shed 3 bases and J 3 bases; nucleotides not matched to a gene: 1. CDR1 and CDR2 (germline): GTSNPN, SVGIG (reference sequence). This CDR3 has 13 amino acids.

V usage is TRBV5-4 and J usage is TRBJ1-4; D remains unclear. Trimming stripped 6 bases from V and 0 bases from J, with 12 bases between. Germline CDR1 and CDR2: SGHNT and YYREEE (reference sequence). The CDR3 length is 15 residues. The CDR3 sequence is CASNIKSSTNEKLFF. The CDR3 coding sequence is TGTGCCAGCAATATCAAATCTTCAACTAATGAAAAACTGTTTTTT.